This T cell receptor beta chain was found in a study of cytomegalovirus exposure and HLA in healthy donors. Study-wide points: HLA alleles were associated with roughly 17,000 TCR beta sequences in a later analysis at 0.05 false discovery rate. Confirmation was obtained in vitro that a few CMV-associated chains are specific for CMV antigens. Apparent HLA restriction characterized most CMV-associated TCR beta chains in a later analysis. Generally TCR sequences proved uncommon, though certain public TCRs appeared in numerous donors.

This CDR3 has 13 residues. Per the germline V gene, CDR1 is LNHDA and CDR2 is SQIVND (reference sequence). V dropped 6 bases and J dropped 5; count of bases not matched to a gene: 4. This PCR relied on a set of 60 Vbeta primers and 13 Jbeta primers. Produced via immunoSEQ multiplex PCR; TCRdb's table is partial and in-frame only. The sample yields about 200,000 clones, 80% to 90% seen once. Details on this clone: Its specificity is unknown.

The receptor comes from a man younger than 45 in good health and CMV-seronegative. This chain joins TRBV19 and TRBJ2-7; TRBD1 agrees at 10 bases. The sequenced sample was PBMCs. The CDR3 nucleotides read TGTGCCAGTAGCCGGGACAGGGGCGACGAGCAGTACTTC. Protein: CASSRDRGDEQYF.